The 7 T cell receptor beta chains below come from one sample, sequenced in a study of early T cells in non-severe SARS-CoV-2 infection. TCRdb called the 5' RACE reads again in MiXCR, with one record for every CDR3 protein. This table holds tens of thousands of distinct CDR3 sequences, 3.5% to 5.5% found once. Input material: whole blood. The receptors derive from an adult who was a healthcare worker with PCR-confirmed SARS-CoV-2 infection or an uninfected control (not recorded which).

This clonotype was seen at least ten times. The J gene is TRBJ1-6, the V gene TRBV7-2, with TRBD1 as a possible D gene (5 bases). V was trimmed by 5 bases and J by 5 bases, leaving 13 bases between them. Germline V gene lookup returns CDR1 SGHTA and CDR2 FQGNSA. The CDR3 sequence is 15 residues long. CDR3 amino acids: CASSPLGGNNSPLHF. Written as DNA, the CDR3 is TGTGCCAGCAGCCCACTTGGGGGGAATAATTCACCCCTCCACTTT. Supplemented by reference TRBV7-2 and TRBJ1-6, the full variable domain reads GAGVSQSPSNKVTEKGKDVELRCDPISGHTALYWYRQSLGQGLEFLIYFQGNSAPDKSGLPSDRFSAERTGGSVSTLTIQRTQQEDSAVYLCASSPLGGNNSPLHFGNGTRLTVT.

This clonotype has a handful of counts. This rearrangement joins TRBV7-2 to TRBJ2-3, with 11 positions matching TRBD2. Germline trimming cut 5 bases from V and 4 bases from J; bases unmatched to any gene: 5. CDR3 size: 15 residues. Germline V lookup: CDR1 SGHTA, CDR2 FQGNSA. CDR3 protein: CASSLSGRGPDTQYF. The CDR3 DNA reads TGTGCCAGCAGCCTTAGCGGGAGGGGGCCAGATACGCAGTATTTT.

The sample holds many counts of this clonotype. The chain has TRBV25-1 and TRBJ1-5; possibly TRBD1 for D (5 bases). V lost 6 bases to trimming and J lost 2 bases, with 14 bases between them. The CDR3 is made up of 15 amino acids. Germline CDR1 reads MGHDK; CDR2 reads SYGVNS. The CDR3 spells CASSPGGRGNQPQHF. The CDR3 DNA follows: TGTGCCAGCAGCCCCGGGGGAAGGGGCAATCAGCCCCAGCATTTT.

This clonotype was observed at least ten times. The chain's CDR3 is CASSTGQYNEQFF. The DNA for the CDR3 is TGTGCCAGCAGCACCGGACAGTACAATGAGCAGTTCTTC. J is TRBJ2-1 and V is TRBV5-6; maybe TRBD1 (6 bases). Germline values: CDR1 SGHDT, CDR2 YYEEEE. The V end was cut by 4 bases, the J end by 4 bases, with 9 bases between. This CDR3 contains 13 residues. Full variable domain (rest looked up from reference TRBV5-6 and TRBJ2-1): DAGVTQSPTHLIKTRGQQVTLRCSPKSGHDTVSWYQQALGQGPQFIFQYYEEEERQRGNFPDRFSGHQFPNYSSELNVNALLLGDSALYLCASSTGQYNEQFFGPGTRLTVL.

This clonotype was observed many times. The chain's CDR3 is CASSIEQDYSNQPQHF. DNA of the CDR3: TGTGCCAGTAGTATAGAACAGGATTATAGCAATCAGCCCCAGCATTTT. This chain uses TRBV19 with TRBJ1-5, with D maybe TRBD1 (5 bases). CDR3 length equals 16 residues. V was shortened by 0 bases and J by 0 bases, with 9 bases between the two germline ends. The germline V gene has CDR1 LNHDA and CDR2 SQIVND (reference sequence).

This clonotype came up many times. The chain joins TRBV27 to TRBJ2-3; 7 bases line up with TRBD2. The ends lost 7 bases at V and 4 bases at J; junction bases unmatched: 11. Germline assignment: CDR1 MNHEY and CDR2 SMNVEV (reference sequence). The length of the CDR3 is 15 residues. As DNA, the CDR3 is TGTGCCAGCAAATTGTGGGCGGGAGCGCCAGATACGCAGTATTTT. This codes for CASKLWAGAPDTQYF.

This clonotype was detected ten times or more. The CDR3 DNA follows: TGTGCCAGCAGTCGAAGGTTCTTCAGGGATTCACCCCTCCACTTT. Its protein product is CASSRRFFRDSPLHF. The V and J genes are TRBV3-1 and TRBJ1-6, with D possibly matching TRBD1 (5 bases). Per germline, CDR1 LGHDT and CDR2 YNNKEL (reference sequence). This CDR3 has 15 amino acids. The germline V and J ends were trimmed by 6 bases and 8 bases, with 17 bases remaining between them.